The clone carrying this T cell receptor (beta chain) was seen many times. These data originate in a study of blood T cells in healthy people across ages. The CDR3 has 17 amino acids. Germline trimming cut 6 bases from V and 4 bases from J; bases unmatched to any gene: 16. A second PCR, run for 7 to 11 cycles, used a sample-barcoded 5' primer plus a J-beta primer mix. One entry per CDR3 protein results from TCRdb running MiXCR on the 5' RACE reads. Of about 1.6 million distinct CDR3 sequences in the sample, about 31% were seen once. Material for sequencing was blood. V gene TRBV12-3 or TRBV12-4 combines with J gene TRBJ2-7; 9 positions match TRBD2. This clonotype was sampled from a woman in her 30s in good health. CDR3 loop: CASSFPRTISGGYEQYF. The CDR3 DNA is TGTGCCAGCAGCTTCCCACGGACTATTAGCGGGGGATACGAGCAGTACTTC.